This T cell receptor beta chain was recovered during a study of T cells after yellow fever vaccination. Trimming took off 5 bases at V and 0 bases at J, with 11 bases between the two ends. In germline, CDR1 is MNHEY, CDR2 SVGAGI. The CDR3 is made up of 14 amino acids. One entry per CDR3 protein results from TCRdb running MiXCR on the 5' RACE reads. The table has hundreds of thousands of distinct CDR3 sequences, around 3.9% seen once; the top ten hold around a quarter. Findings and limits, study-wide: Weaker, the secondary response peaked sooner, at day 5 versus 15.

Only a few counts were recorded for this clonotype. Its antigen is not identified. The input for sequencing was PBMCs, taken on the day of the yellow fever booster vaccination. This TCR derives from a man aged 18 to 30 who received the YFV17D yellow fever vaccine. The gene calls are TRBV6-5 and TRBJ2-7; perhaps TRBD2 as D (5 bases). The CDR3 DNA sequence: TGTGCCAGCAGTATGAGCGGCTACTCCTACGAGCAGTACTTC. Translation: CASSMSGYSYEQYF.